This section outlines one TCR beta chain sequence together with its context. Antigen specificity is unknown. Other DNA sequences in this sample translate to the same CDR3. The protocol was immunoSEQ multiplex PCR, while the TCRdb copy is restricted to in-frame clones and leaves out a portion. Here the sample spans more than 2,000,000 clones, 85% to 95% being singletons. These data belong to a study of shared clonotypes between healthy human individuals. The germline gives CDR1 MNHNS, CDR2 SASEGT. The CDR3 spans 13 residues. Unmatched junction bases numbered 3, after V lost 3 bases and J lost 5 bases. Study-level results: Shared across several donors were about 4.8% of the naive CD4 clonotypes.

The receptor was isolated from a man aged 18 to 30 in good health. Some clones in this sample may be carry-over from other donors' samples. The specimen sequenced was naive CD4+ T cells from PBMCs. Subset of the sample: CD45RA+ positively selected. V is TRBV6-1 and J is TRBJ1-2; TRBD1 matches 7 bases. Here the CDR3 DNA reads TGTGCCAGCAGTGAGGCAGGGGGTTATGGCTACACCTTC. It encodes CASSEAGGYGYTF.